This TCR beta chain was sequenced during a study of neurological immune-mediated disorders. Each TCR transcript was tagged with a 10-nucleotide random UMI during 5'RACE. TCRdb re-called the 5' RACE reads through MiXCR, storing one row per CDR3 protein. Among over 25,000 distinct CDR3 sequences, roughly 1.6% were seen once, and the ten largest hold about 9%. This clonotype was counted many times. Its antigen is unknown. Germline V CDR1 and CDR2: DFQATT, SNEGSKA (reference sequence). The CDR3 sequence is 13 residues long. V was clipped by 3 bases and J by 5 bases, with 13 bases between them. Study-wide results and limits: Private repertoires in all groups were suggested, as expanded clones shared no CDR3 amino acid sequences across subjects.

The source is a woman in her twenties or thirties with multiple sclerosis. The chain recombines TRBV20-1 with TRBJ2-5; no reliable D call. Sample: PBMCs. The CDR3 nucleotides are TGCAGTGCTAGTTTACCCGCCAAGGAGACCCAGTACTTC. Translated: CSASLPAKETQYF.